This T cell receptor (beta chain) was obtained from a study of T cells after posttransplantation cyclophosphamide. Study-wide results and limits: Donor CD8+ memory clones often dominated recipient blood repertoires at later times.

Germline V gene sequence: CDR1 MDHEN, CDR2 SYDVKM. The CDR3 is made up of 15 amino acids. V lost 5 bases and J lost 0, with 11 bases in between. Assay: immunoSEQ multiplex PCR; the TCRdb copy retains only in-frame clones and omits some. The table records roughly 49,000 clones, 86% of them present only once. This clone was counted a few times. What it recognizes is unknown. The TCR was taken from a man under 40 with a blood cancer, CMV-positive, and with a related stem cell donor. Input material: PBMCs. The chain is built from TRBV28 and TRBJ1-3, with D perhaps TRBD1 (5 bases). CDR3 bases: TGTGCCAGCAGTCCCCCGGGGGACTCTGGAAACACCATATATTTT. It codes for CASSPPGDSGNTIYF.